Presented here are 27 T cell receptor beta chains from one specimen sequenced in a study of memory CD4+ T cells and cytomegalovirus serostatus. Only in-frame clones appear in the TCRdb table, and some are missing; sequencing was by immunoSEQ multiplex PCR. This sample has 40,000 to 50,000 clones; 60% to 80% occur once, and the top ten carry around 0.94%. Single viable CD3+CD4+CD8-CD45RO+ cells were sorted as the memory CD4+ T cells. The material sequenced was memory CD4+ T cells from blood. The receptors originated from an adult in good health and CMV-seronegative.

This clone has more than one count but fewer than ten. V and J are TRBV7-6 and TRBJ2-1, with TRBD2 matching 11 bases. The V segment lost 1 base and the J segment 1 base; nucleotides outside the gene matches: 0. The CDR3 runs to 16 residues. Germline CDR1 is SGHVS and CDR2 is FNYEAQ. For the CDR3, the DNA is TGTGCCAGCAGCTTAGTAGCGGGGGGGTCCTACAATGAGCAGTTCTTC. Protein: CASSLVAGGSYNEQFF.

The CDR3 here is CASSQGRVEETQYF. CDR3 nucleotides: TGTGCCAGCAGCCAAGGCAGGGTGGAAGAGACCCAGTACTTC. The V gene is TRBV14, the J gene TRBJ2-5; D perhaps matches TRBD1 (5 bases). V lost 1 base and J 3 bases, leaving 9 bases between the germline ends. The CDR3 sequence is 14 residues long. CDR1 is SGHDN and CDR2 is FVKESK in the germline V gene.

This chain links TRBV7-2 with TRBJ2-7; a possible D gene is TRBD1 (6 bases). Germline loops: CDR1 SGHTA, CDR2 FQGNSA. The germline V and J ends were trimmed by 6 bases and 2 bases, with 14 bases remaining between them. The length of the CDR3 is 14 residues. CDR3 residues: CASSQSRTAYEQYF. CDR3 coding DNA: TGTGCCAGCAGTCAATCTCGGACAGCCTACGAGCAGTACTTC.

The chain joins TRBV12-5 to TRBJ2-1; unclear D gene. Trimming pared 5 bases from V and 13 bases from J, leaving 15 bases between. The CDR3 has 12 amino acids. Germline assignment: CDR1 LGHNT and CDR2 FRNRAP. The CDR3 reads CASGQEVGEQFF. The CDR3 DNA reads TGTGCTAGTGGTCAAGAAGTAGGTGAACAGTTCTTC.

This sequence joins TRBV7-2 and TRBJ1-1; 7 bases fit TRBD1. Germline trimming cut 5 bases from V and 5 bases from J; bases unmatched to any gene: 11. The CDR3 is made up of 15 amino acids. Germline loops: CDR1 SGHTA, CDR2 FQGNSA. This chain's CDR3 is CASSREGAIRTEAFF. CDR3 DNA sequence: TGTGCCAGCAGCCGAGAGGGGGCGATCCGGACTGAAGCTTTCTTT.

CDR3 amino acids: CASPPRQGNSPLHF. For the CDR3, the DNA is TGTGCCAGCCCTCCCCGACAGGGCAATTCACCCCTCCACTTT. The chain employs TRBV7-3 and TRBJ1-6; TRBD1 aligns across 7 bases. V shed 8 bases, J shed 7 bases, and the junction held 8 bases outside the gene matches. This CDR3 region has 14 residues. Germline V gene lookup returns CDR1 SGHTA and CDR2 FQGTGA.

The rearrangement links TRBV7-2 to TRBJ1-4; D gene unclear. Trimming shortened V by 0 bases and J by 5 bases, and 4 bases separated the two germline ends. Germline CDR1 reads SGHTA; CDR2 reads FQGNSA. The CDR3 consists of 13 residues. The chain's CDR3 is CASSLAGNEKLFF. Written as DNA, the CDR3 is TGTGCCAGCAGCTTAGCGGGCAATGAAAAACTGTTTTTT.

The chain uses TRBV9 and TRBJ2-5, with TRBD2 matching over 11 bases. CDR1 is SGDLS and CDR2 is YYNGEE in the germline V gene. The J segment lost 5 bases and the V segment lost 0 bases, leaving 6 bases of the junction unmatched. This CDR3 spans 16 amino acids. CDR3: CASSVATSGGVETQYF. CDR3 bases: TGTGCCAGCAGCGTAGCTACTAGCGGGGGAGTGGAGACCCAGTACTTC.

The chain joins TRBV7-9 to TRBJ2-1; D unresolved. V dropped 4 bases and J dropped 7 bases, with 8 bases sitting between them. In germline, CDR1 is SEHNR, CDR2 FQNEAQ (reference sequence). CDR3 size: 12 residues. CDR3 residues: CASSSTENEQFF. CDR3 bases: TGTGCCAGCAGCTCAACTGAGAATGAGCAGTTCTTC.

This clone was detected only once. The chain combines TRBV30 with TRBJ1-3; the D is unclear. Germline V gene lookup returns CDR1 GTSNPN and CDR2 SVGIG (reference sequence). The CDR3 has 13 residues. Trimming left V 3 bases short and J 1 base short, with 7 bases between. Here the CDR3 DNA reads TGTGCCTGGAGACGGCGTTCTGGAAACACCATATATTTT. Its translation: CAWRRRSGNTIYF.

This clone occurred a few times. The chain is built from TRBV7-3 and TRBJ1-2; 9 positions agree with TRBD1. The J segment lost 6 bases and the V segment lost 6 bases, leaving 5 bases of the junction unmatched. This CDR3 contains 13 residues. Germline CDR1 is SGHTA and CDR2 is FQGTGA. The CDR3: CASSSGQGNGYTF. Here the CDR3 DNA reads TGTGCCAGCAGTTCCGGACAGGGGAATGGCTACACCTTC.

The chain links TRBV29-1 to TRBJ1-1; D call uncertain. The V end lost 5 bases, the J end lost 4 bases, and 11 bases lay between the germline ends. In germline, CDR1 is SQVTM, CDR2 ANQGSEA. The CDR3 is 12 residues long. The CDR3 coding sequence is TGCAGCGTTCACCGCGTGGGCACTGAAGCTTTCTTT. Protein sequence: CSVHRVGTEAFF.

The chain uses TRBV5-4 and TRBJ1-3, with a possible D match to TRBD1 (5 bases). The CDR3 consists of 13 residues. CDR1 is SGHNT and CDR2 is YYREEE in the germline V gene (reference sequence). V dropped 6 bases and J dropped 4 bases, with 11 bases sitting between them. CDR3 loop: CASTSGFGNTIYF. The CDR3 DNA reads TGTGCCAGCACTTCAGGGTTCGGAAACACCATATATTTT.

This rearrangement joins TRBV5-1 to TRBJ2-3; D not certain. The V gene lost 0 bases and the J gene lost 6 bases, with 11 bases spanning the gap. CDR1 SGHRS and CDR2 YFSETQ come from the germline V gene. The CDR3 length is 14 residues. The chain's CDR3 is CASSLVRSGDTQYF. The CDR3 DNA reads as TGCGCCAGCAGCTTGGTCCGGTCTGGTGATACGCAGTATTTT.

This rearrangement joins TRBV9 to TRBJ2-3; no definite D call. Germline-derived CDR1 and CDR2 are SGDLS and YYNGEE. V lost 2 bases and J lost 0, with 7 bases in between. CDR3 length: 14 amino acids. The CDR3 sequence is CASSVAASTDTQYF. The DNA for the CDR3 is TGTGCCAGCAGCGTGGCGGCCAGCACAGATACGCAGTATTTT.

V gene TRBV7-9 combines with J gene TRBJ1-4, with D possibly being TRBD1 (5 bases). The V gene's germline CDR1 is SEHNR and CDR2 FQNEAQ (reference sequence). V was clipped by 3 bases and J by 3 bases, with 23 bases between them. CDR3 length equals 19 residues. Here the CDR3 reads CASSFQYVEGRGANEKLFF. The DNA of the CDR3 is TGTGCCAGCAGCTTTCAGTACGTGGAGGGGCGAGGGGCTAATGAAAAACTGTTTTTT.

The V gene is TRBV6-5, the J gene TRBJ1-1, with a possible D match to TRBD1 (6 bases). Trimming took off 7 bases at V and 11 bases at J, with 17 bases between the two ends. The CDR3 runs to 12 residues. Germline assignment: CDR1 MNHEY and CDR2 SVGAGI. The DNA for the CDR3 is TGTGCCAGCACCTTGGGGGGGGCAGAGGCTTTCTTT. Translated: CASTLGGAEAFF.

A few counts support this clone. V is TRBV4-2 and J is TRBJ1-1; D possibly corresponds to TRBD1 (6 bases). CDR1 LGHNA and CDR2 YNFKEQ come from the germline V gene. The CDR3 runs 15 residues. V shed 4 bases and J shed 4 bases, with 16 bases lying between them. For the CDR3, the DNA is TGTGCCAGCAGCCTTGGAAGGGGGGGGACCACTGAAGCTTTCTTT. Its protein is CASSLGRGGTTEAFF.

This clone was observed a few times. At one of its ends the junction is not consistent with the germline gene, which may arise from a read error. This chain connects TRBV7-3 to TRBJ1-2, with D possibly TRBD1 on 5 matching bases. Germline V CDR1 and CDR2: SGHTA, FQGTGA. CDR3 size: 13 residues. CDR3 coding DNA: TGTGCCAGCAGTTTAAAAAAGACAGATGGCTACACCTTC. Translated: CASSLKKTDGYTF.

V usage is TRBV4-3 and J usage is TRBJ2-5; D unclear. The DNA matches TRBJ2-7 better at its end, which makes the J call doubtful. The CDR3 extends over 13 amino acids. From germline, CDR1 is LGHNA and CDR2 YSLEER. The CDR3 region is CASSQEMWGEQYF. As DNA, the CDR3 is TGCGCCAGCAGCCAAGAAATGTGGGGCGAGCAGTACTTC.

CDR3 nucleotide sequence: TGCGCCAGCAGCTTGACGAACCCAAAAGATACGCAGTATTTT. It yields the protein CASSLTNPKDTQYF. J is TRBJ2-3 and V is TRBV5-1, with D unresolved. V lost 1 base, J lost 5 bases, and 11 bases lay in between. The CDR3 consists of 14 residues. CDR1 and CDR2 (germline): SGHRS, YFSETQ.

The rearrangement links TRBV19 to TRBJ1-2; 7 bases match TRBD1. Germline CDR1 and CDR2: LNHDA and SQIVND (reference sequence). J lost 4 bases, V lost 9 bases, and 11 bases had no gene match. The CDR3 is 14 residues long. The CDR3 nucleotides are TGTGCCAGCCGCGGGACAGAAGGCCTCTATGGCTACACCTTC. Translation gives CASRGTEGLYGYTF.

The chain has TRBV7-9 and TRBJ1-2; 8 bases fit TRBD1. V lost 1 base and J lost 0; bases outside the gene matches: 4. The CDR3 spans 16 residues. Germline V gene sequence: CDR1 SEHNR, CDR2 FQNEAQ (reference sequence). CDR3 region: CASSLGGQAANYGYTF. In DNA, the CDR3 is TGTGCCAGCAGCTTAGGGGGACAGGCTGCTAACTATGGCTACACCTTC.

This clone ranks as medium-sized. V and J are TRBV7-2 and TRBJ1-2; a possible D gene is TRBD1 (6 bases). The CDR3 spans 15 residues. Germline V CDR1 and CDR2: SGHTA, FQGNSA. Trimming took 1 base from V and 0 from J, leaving 9 bases between them. In DNA, the CDR3 is TGTGCCAGCAGCTTAGGGGGGGCGCCTAACTATGGCTACACCTTC. Its translation: CASSLGGAPNYGYTF.

The V gene is TRBV4-2, the J gene TRBJ2-3; TRBD2 matches 13 bases. The V segment lost 1 base and the J segment 4 bases; nucleotides outside the gene matches: 5. CDR3 length: 17 amino acids. CDR1 and CDR2 from the germline V gene are LGHNA and YNFKEQ. CDR3 sequence reads: CASSQGSGTSGADTQYF. The CDR3 DNA reads TGTGCCAGCAGCCAAGGCTCCGGGACTAGCGGGGCAGATACGCAGTATTTT.

The chain carries TRBV6-6 and TRBJ1-6; D unclear. Between the trimmed V and J ends, which lost 4 bases and 10 bases, there was a span of 11 bases. Per germline, CDR1 MNHNY and CDR2 SVGAGI (reference sequence). CDR3 length: 13 residues. CDR3 DNA: TGTGCCAGCAGTTTTGAGGGTAACTCACCCCTCCACTTT. Encoded protein: CASSFEGNSPLHF.

The chain couples TRBV5-1 to TRBJ1-3; 11 nucleotides agree with TRBD1. Germline V gives CDR1 SGHRS, CDR2 YFSETQ. V trimming: 4 bases; J trimming: 2 bases; junction bases outside the gene matches: 5. The CDR3 sequence is 16 residues long. Written as DNA, the CDR3 is TGCGCCAGCAGCCGGCAGGGACAGGGGGCTGGAAACACCATATATTTT. This sequence encodes CASSRQGQGAGNTIYF. Together with reference TRBV5-1 and TRBJ1-3, the CDR3 gives the full variable domain: KAGVTQTPRYLIKTRGQQVTLSCSPISGHRSVSWYQQTPGQGLQFLFEYFSETQRNKGNFPGRFSGRQFSNSRSEMNVSTLELGDSALYLCASSRQGQGAGNTIYFGEGSWLTVV.